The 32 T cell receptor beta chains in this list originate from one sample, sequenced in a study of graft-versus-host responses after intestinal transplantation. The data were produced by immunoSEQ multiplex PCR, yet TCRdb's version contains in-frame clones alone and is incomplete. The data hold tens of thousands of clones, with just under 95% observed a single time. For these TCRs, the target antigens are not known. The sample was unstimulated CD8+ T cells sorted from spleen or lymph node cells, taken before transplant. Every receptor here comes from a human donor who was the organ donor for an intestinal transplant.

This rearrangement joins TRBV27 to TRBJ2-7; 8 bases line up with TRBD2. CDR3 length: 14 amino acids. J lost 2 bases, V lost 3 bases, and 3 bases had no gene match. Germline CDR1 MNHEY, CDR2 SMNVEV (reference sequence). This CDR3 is CASSFKRETYEQYF. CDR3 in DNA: TGTGCCAGCAGTTTTAAGCGGGAGACCTACGAGCAGTACTTC.

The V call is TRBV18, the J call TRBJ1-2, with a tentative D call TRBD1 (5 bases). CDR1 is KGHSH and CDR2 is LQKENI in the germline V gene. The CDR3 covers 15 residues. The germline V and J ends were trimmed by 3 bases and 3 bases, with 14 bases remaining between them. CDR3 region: CASSPTGVGYYGYTF. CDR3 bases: TGTGCCAGCTCACCTACGGGGGTTGGATACTATGGCTACACCTTC.

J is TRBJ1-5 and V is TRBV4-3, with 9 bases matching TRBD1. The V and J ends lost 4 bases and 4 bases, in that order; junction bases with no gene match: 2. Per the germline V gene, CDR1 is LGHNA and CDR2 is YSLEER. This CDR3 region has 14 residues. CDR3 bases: TGCGCCAGCAGCCTAGGGACAGGGAATCAGCCCCAGCATTTT. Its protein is CASSLGTGNQPQHF.

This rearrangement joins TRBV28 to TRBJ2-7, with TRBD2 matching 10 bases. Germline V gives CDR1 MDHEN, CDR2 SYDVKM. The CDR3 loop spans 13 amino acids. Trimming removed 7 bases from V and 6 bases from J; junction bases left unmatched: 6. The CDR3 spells CASTGGLATEQYF. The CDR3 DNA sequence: TGTGCCAGCACAGGGGGACTAGCGACCGAGCAGTACTTC.

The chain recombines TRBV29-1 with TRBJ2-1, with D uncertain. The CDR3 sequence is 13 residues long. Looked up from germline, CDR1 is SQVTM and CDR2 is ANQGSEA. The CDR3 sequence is CSYLPPSYTEQFF. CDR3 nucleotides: TGCAGTTACTTGCCGCCGTCATATACCGAGCAGTTCTTC.

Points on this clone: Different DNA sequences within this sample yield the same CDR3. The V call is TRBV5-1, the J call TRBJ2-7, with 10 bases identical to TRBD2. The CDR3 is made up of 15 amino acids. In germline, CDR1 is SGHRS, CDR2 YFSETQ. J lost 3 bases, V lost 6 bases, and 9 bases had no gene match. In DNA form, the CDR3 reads TGCGCCAGCACTCGGGGGGCTAGCGGGAGCTACGAGCAGTACTTC. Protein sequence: CASTRGASGSYEQYF. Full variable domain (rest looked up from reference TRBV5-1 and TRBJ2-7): KAGVTQTPRYLIKTRGQQVTLSCSPISGHRSVSWYQQTPGQGLQFLFEYFSETQRNKGNFPGRFSGRQFSNSRSEMNVSTLELGDSALYLCASTRGASGSYEQYFGPGTRLTVT.

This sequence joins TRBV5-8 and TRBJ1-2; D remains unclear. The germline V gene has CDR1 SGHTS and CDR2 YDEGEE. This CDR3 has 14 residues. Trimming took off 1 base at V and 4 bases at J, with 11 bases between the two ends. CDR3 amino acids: CASSLPYRFYGYTF. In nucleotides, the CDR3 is TGTGCCAGCAGCTTGCCCTACCGATTCTATGGCTACACCTTC.

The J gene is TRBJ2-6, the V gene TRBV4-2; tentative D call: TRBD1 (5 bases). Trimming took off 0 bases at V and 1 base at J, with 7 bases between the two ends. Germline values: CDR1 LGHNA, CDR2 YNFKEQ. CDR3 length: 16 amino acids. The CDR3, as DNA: TGTGCCAGCAGCCAAGAGACAGCTTCTGGGGCCAACGTCCTGACTTTC. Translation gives CASSQETASGANVLTF.

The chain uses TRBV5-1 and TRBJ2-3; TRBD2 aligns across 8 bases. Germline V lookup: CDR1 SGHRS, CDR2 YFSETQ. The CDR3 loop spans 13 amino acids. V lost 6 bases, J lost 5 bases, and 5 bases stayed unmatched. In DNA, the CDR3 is TGCGCCAGCAACCGCGGGGGGCGAGATACGCAGTATTTT. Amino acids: CASNRGGRDTQYF.

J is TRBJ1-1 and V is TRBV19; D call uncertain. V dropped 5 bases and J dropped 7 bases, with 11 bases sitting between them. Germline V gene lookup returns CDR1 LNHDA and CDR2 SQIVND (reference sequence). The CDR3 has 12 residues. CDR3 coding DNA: TGTGCCAGTAGTGGTTTACGAGATGAAGCTTTCTTT. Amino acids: CASSGLRDEAFF. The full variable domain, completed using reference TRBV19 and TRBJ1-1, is DGGITQSPKYLFRKEGQNVTLSCEQNLNHDAMYWYRQDPGQGLRLIYYSQIVNDFQKGDIAEGYSVSREKKESFPLTVTSAQKNPTAFYLCASSGLRDEAFFGQGTRLTVV.

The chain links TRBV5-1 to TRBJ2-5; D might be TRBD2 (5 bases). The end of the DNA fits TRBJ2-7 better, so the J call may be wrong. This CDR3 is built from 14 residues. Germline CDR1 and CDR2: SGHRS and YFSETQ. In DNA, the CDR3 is TGCGCCAGCAGCTTGCGAGCGGTGGCCTACGAGCAGTACTTC. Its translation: CASSLRAVAYEQYF.

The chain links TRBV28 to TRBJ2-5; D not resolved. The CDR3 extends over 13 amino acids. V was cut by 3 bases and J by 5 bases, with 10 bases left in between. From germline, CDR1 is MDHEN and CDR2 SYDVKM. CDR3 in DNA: TGTGCCAGCAGTTTCCATGGGCCGGAGACCCAGTACTTC. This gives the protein CASSFHGPETQYF.

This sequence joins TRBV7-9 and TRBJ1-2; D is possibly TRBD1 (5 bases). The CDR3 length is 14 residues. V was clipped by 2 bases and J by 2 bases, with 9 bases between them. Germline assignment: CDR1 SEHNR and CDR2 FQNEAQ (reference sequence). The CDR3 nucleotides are TGTGCCAGCAGCTTATCGACAGCAAACTATGGCTACACCTTC. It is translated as CASSLSTANYGYTF.

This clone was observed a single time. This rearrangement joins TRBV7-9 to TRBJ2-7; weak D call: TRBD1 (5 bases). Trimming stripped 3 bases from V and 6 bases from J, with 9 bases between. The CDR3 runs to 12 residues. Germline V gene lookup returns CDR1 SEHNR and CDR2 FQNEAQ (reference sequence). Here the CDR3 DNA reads TGTGCCAGCAGCTTTAGGGGTTCCGAGCAGTACTTC. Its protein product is CASSFRGSEQYF.

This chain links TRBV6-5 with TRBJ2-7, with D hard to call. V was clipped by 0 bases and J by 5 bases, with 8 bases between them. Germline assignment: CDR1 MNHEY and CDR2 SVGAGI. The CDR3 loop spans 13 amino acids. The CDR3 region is CASSYSGKDEQYF. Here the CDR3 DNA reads TGTGCCAGCAGTTACTCGGGCAAGGACGAGCAGTACTTC.

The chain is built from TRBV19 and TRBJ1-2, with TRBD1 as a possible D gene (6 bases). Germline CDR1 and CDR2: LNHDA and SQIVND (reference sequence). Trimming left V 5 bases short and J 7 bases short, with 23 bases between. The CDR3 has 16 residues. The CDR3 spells CASSLTPHRAFGGYTF. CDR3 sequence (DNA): TGTGCCAGTAGTCTGACCCCCCACAGGGCATTTGGTGGCTACACCTTC. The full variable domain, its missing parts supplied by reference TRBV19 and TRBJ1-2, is DGGITQSPKYLFRKEGQNVTLSCEQNLNHDAMYWYRQDPGQGLRLIYYSQIVNDFQKGDIAEGYSVSREKKESFPLTVTSAQKNPTAFYLCASSLTPHRAFGGYTFGSGTRLTVV.

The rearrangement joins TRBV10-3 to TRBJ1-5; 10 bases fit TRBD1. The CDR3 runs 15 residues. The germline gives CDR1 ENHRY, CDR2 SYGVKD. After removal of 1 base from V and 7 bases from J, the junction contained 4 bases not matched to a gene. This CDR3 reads CAISEFRDRGQPQHF. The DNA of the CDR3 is TGTGCCATCAGTGAGTTCCGGGACAGGGGCCAGCCCCAGCATTTT.

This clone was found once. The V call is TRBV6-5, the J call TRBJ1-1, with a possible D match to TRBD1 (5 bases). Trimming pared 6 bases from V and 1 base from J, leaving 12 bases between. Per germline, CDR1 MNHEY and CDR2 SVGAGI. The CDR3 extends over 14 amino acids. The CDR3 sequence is CASSLGGPNTEAFF. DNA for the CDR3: TGTGCCAGCAGCCTCGGGGGACCGAACACTGAAGCTTTCTTT.

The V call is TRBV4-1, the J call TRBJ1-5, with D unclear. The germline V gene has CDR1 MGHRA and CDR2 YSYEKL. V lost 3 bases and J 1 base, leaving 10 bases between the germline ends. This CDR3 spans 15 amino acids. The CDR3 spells CASSHPGGSNQPQHF. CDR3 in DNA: TGCGCCAGCAGCCACCCCGGCGGGAGCAATCAGCCCCAGCATTTT.

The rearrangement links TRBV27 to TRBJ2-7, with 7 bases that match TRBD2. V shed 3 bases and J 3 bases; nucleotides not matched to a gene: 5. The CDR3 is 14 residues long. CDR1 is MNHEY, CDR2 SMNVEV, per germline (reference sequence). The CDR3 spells CASSFQRGSYEQYF. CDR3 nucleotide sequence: TGTGCCAGCAGTTTCCAGCGGGGAAGCTACGAGCAGTACTTC.

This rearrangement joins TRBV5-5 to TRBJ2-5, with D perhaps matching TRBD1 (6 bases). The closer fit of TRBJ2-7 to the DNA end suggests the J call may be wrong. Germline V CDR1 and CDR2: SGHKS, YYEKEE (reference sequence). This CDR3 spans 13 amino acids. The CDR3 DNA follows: TGTGCCAGCAGGCTGACAGGTCGCTACGAGCAGTACTTC. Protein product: CASRLTGRYEQYF.

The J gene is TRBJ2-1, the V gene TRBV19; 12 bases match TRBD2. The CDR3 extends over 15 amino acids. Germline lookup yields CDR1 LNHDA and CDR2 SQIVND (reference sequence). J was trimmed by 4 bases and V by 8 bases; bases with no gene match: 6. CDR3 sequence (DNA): TGTGCCAGTCAGCCGGGGACTAGCGGGTACAATGAGCAGTTCTTC. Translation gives CASQPGTSGYNEQFF.

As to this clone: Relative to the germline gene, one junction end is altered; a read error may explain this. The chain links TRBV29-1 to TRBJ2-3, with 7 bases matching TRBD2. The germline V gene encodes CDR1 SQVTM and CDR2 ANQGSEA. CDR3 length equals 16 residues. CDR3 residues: CGVEDRGSEITDTQYF. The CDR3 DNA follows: TGCGGCGTTGAAGATCGCGGGAGTGAGATCACAGATACGCAGTATTTT.

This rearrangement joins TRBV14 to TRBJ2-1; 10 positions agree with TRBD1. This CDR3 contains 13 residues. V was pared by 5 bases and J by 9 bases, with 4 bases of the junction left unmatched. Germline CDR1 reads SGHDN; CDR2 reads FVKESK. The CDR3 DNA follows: TGTGCCAGCAGCGCGACAGGGGGCGTTGAGCAGTTCTTC. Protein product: CASSATGGVEQFF.

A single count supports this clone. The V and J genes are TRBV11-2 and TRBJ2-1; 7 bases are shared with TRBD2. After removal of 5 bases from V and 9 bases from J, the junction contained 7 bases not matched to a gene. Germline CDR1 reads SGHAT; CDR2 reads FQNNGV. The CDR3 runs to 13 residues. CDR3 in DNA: TGTGCCAGCAGCCGGCCCGGGGAGGGTGAGCAGTTCTTC. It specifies CASSRPGEGEQFF.

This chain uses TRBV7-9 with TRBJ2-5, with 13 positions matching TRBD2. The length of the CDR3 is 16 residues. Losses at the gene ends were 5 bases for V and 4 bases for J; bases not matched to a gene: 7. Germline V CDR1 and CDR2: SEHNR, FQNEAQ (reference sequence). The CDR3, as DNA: TGTGCCAGCAGCCCGAGGACTAGCGGGGGTGGAGAGACCCAGTACTTC. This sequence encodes CASSPRTSGGGETQYF.

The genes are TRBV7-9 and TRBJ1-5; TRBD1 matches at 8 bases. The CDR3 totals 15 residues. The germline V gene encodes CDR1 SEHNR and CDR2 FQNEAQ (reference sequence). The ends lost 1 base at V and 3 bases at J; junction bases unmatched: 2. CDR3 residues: CASSLGTGSNQPQHF. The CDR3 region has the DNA TGTGCCAGCAGCTTAGGGACAGGGTCCAATCAGCCCCAGCATTTT.

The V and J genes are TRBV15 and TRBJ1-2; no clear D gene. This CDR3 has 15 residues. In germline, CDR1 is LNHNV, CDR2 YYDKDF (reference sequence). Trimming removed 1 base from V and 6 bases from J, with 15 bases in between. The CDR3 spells CATSRVAGSLHGYTF. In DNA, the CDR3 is TGTGCCACCAGCAGAGTCGCGGGTTCCCTCCATGGCTACACCTTC.

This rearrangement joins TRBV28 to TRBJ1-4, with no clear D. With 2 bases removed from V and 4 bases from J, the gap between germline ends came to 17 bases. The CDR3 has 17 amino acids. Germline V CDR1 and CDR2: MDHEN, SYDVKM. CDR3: CASSLVVEGWNNEKLFF. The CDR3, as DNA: TGTGCCAGCAGTTTAGTTGTTGAGGGTTGGAATAATGAAAAACTGTTTTTT.

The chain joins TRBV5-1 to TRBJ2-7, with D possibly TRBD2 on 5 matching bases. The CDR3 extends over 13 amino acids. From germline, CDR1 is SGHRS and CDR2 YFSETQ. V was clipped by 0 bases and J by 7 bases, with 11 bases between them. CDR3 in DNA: TGCGCCAGCAGCTTGGATTCTAGCTGGGAGCAGTACTTC. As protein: CASSLDSSWEQYF.

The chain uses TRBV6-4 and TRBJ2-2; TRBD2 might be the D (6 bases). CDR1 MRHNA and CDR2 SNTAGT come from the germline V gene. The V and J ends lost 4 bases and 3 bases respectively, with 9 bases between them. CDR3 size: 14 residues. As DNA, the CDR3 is TGTGCCAGCAGTGCGGGGGATCACACCGGGGAGCTGTTTTTT. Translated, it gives CASSAGDHTGELFF.

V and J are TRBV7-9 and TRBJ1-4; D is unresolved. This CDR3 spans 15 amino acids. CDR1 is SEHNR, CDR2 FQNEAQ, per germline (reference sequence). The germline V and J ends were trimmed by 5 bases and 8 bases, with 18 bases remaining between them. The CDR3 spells CASSPAVRLWEKLFF. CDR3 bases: TGTGCCAGCAGCCCCGCGGTCCGATTGTGGGAAAAACTGTTTTTT.